Following are 19 T cell receptor beta chains from one sample sequenced in a study of beta chain features in type 1 diabetes. Whole-study results and caveats: Patients with Type 1 diabetes showed moderately but significantly shorter TCRB CDR3s in all four CD4+ subsets.

What these receptors recognize is not known. Isolated RNA was reverse transcribed in full, so expressed TCRB transcripts were sequenced. Only in-frame clones appear in the TCRdb table, and some are missing; sequencing was by immunoSEQ multiplex PCR. The sample carries approximately 260,000 clones, roughly 22% recorded once. Specimen: naive CD4+ T cells from blood. The receptors here all came from a woman between 40 and 50 years old with type 1 diabetes.

This sequence joins TRBV7-2 and TRBJ1-5, with D perhaps TRBD1 (5 bases). The CDR3 sequence is 14 residues long. V was clipped by 3 bases and J by 5 bases, with 11 bases between them. CDR1 SGHTA and CDR2 FQGNSA come from the germline V gene. CDR3 region: CASSFTGLDQPQHF. In DNA, the CDR3 is TGTGCCAGCAGCTTCACAGGATTGGATCAGCCCCAGCATTTT.

This clone has more than one count but fewer than ten. The rearrangement uses TRBV28 and TRBJ2-2, with no clear D. The CDR3 runs 14 residues. Germline V gene sequence: CDR1 MDHEN, CDR2 SYDVKM. The V and J ends lost 3 bases and 4 bases respectively, with 9 bases between them. The CDR3 DNA sequence: TGTGCCAGCAGTTTGCCCCTAAGCACCGGGGAGCTGTTTTTT. Protein: CASSLPLSTGELFF.

In its sample, this clone was seen a few times. The V call is TRBV28, the J call TRBJ2-7, with D perhaps matching TRBD1 (6 bases). Trimming shortened V by 4 bases and J by 7 bases, and 14 bases separated the two germline ends. The CDR3 sequence is 13 residues long. CDR1 and CDR2 (germline): MDHEN, SYDVKM. CDR3 nucleotides: TGTGCCAGCAGTTCCGGACAGTCCGTGGAGCAGTACTTC. It specifies CASSSGQSVEQYF.

This clone was observed a few times. The chain uses TRBV5-4 and TRBJ2-4; the D is unclear. This CDR3 has 17 residues. The ends were cut back, 2 bases at V and 1 base at J, with 16 bases in the middle. CDR1 and CDR2 from the germline V gene are SGHNT and YYREEE (reference sequence). This CDR3 reads CASSFGLSEPAKNIQYF. CDR3 bases: TGTGCCAGCAGCTTCGGATTATCGGAGCCCGCCAAAAACATTCAGTACTTC. Full variable domain (outside the CDR3, taken from reference TRBV5-4 and TRBJ2-4): ETGVTQSPTHLIKTRGQQVTLRCSSQSGHNTVSWYQQALGQGPQFIFQYYREEENGRGNFPPRFSGLQFPNYSSELNVNALELDDSALYLCASSFGLSEPAKNIQYFGAGTRLSVL.

This clone was seen a few times. This chain connects TRBV11-2 to TRBJ1-6, with D unclear. Trimming removed 5 bases from V and 16 bases from J, with 12 bases in between. The germline CDR1 and CDR2 sequences are SGHAT and FQNNGV. The length of the CDR3 is 11 residues. CDR3 nucleotide sequence: TGTGCCAGCAGCCTCCCAGGTTCTCTCCACTTT. It translates to CASSLPGSLHF.

This chain uses TRBV28 with TRBJ1-4; 8 nucleotides line up with TRBD1. V trimming: 7 bases; J trimming: 8 bases; junction bases outside the gene matches: 6. The CDR3 length is 13 residues. Germline lookup yields CDR1 MDHEN and CDR2 SYDVKM. This chain's CDR3 is CASIPDRGEKLFF. The CDR3 nucleotides read TGTGCCAGCATCCCCGACAGGGGCGAAAAACTGTTTTTT.

The chain employs TRBV5-1 and TRBJ2-5; 8 bases agree with TRBD2. Per germline, CDR1 SGHRS and CDR2 YFSETQ. J was trimmed by 2 bases and V by 0 bases; bases with no gene match: 6. The CDR3 covers 16 residues. DNA of the CDR3: TGCGCCAGCAGCTTGGGGCCAGCGGGGGAGCAAGAGACCCAGTACTTC. As protein: CASSLGPAGEQETQYF.

The chain employs TRBV5-1 and TRBJ2-1; 10 nucleotides align to TRBD2. There are 16 residues in the CDR3. The ends lost 0 bases at V and 10 bases at J; junction bases unmatched: 10. CDR1 and CDR2 (germline): SGHRS, YFSETQ. The CDR3 DNA reads as TGCGCCAGCAGCTTGGGGCTAGCGGGGGCCCTCCAGGAGCAGTTCTTC. Its protein product is CASSLGLAGALQEQFF.

The chain's CDR3 is CASASGGVNIQYF. Here the CDR3 DNA reads TGTGCCAGCGCTAGCGGGGGAGTGAACATTCAGTACTTC. The chain recombines TRBV6-6 with TRBJ2-4; 10 bases map to TRBD2. CDR3 length: 13 amino acids. Trimming took 8 bases from V and 7 from J; bases not matched to a gene: 5. CDR1 is MNHNY and CDR2 is SVGAGI in the germline V gene (reference sequence).

The chain carries TRBV5-4 and TRBJ1-1; 8 positions match TRBD1. Germline CDR1 is SGHNT and CDR2 is YYREEE (reference sequence). V dropped 5 bases and J dropped 0; count of bases not matched to a gene: 3. CDR3 length: 14 amino acids. The CDR3 region is CASRGTGMNTEAFF. CDR3 coding DNA: TGTGCCAGCAGGGGGACAGGCATGAACACTGAAGCTTTCTTT.

There are a few counts of this clone. The chain employs TRBV4-1 and TRBJ1-4, with a possible D match to TRBD1 (6 bases). CDR3 length equals 15 residues. V was trimmed by 5 bases and J by 0 bases, leaving 10 bases between them. CDR1 is MGHRA and CDR2 is YSYEKL in the germline V gene. Here the CDR3 DNA reads TGCGCCAGCAGCTCAAACAGGGCAACTAATGAAAAACTGTTTTTT. Encoded protein: CASSSNRATNEKLFF.

The table lists this clone with a few counts. The chain couples TRBV28 to TRBJ2-6; no clear D gene. CDR3 size: 15 residues. Trimming removed 5 bases at V and 3 bases at J, with 11 bases between. The germline CDR1 and CDR2 sequences are MDHEN and SYDVKM. The CDR3 loop reads CASSHGVVGANVLTF. The CDR3 bases are TGTGCCAGCAGTCATGGAGTGGTTGGGGCCAACGTCCTGACTTTC. The variable domain in full, completed from reference TRBV28 and TRBJ2-6, reads DVKVTQSSRYLVKRTGEKVFLECVQDMDHENMFWYRQDPGLGLRLIYFSYDVKMKEKGDIPEGYSVSREKKERFSLILESASTNQTSMYLCASSHGVVGANVLTFGAGSRLTVL.

The chain joins TRBV5-1 to TRBJ2-6, with D possibly being TRBD2 (5 bases). The V and J ends lost 1 base and 4 bases respectively, with 9 bases between them. CDR1 is SGHRS, CDR2 YFSETQ, per germline. The CDR3 has 15 residues. The CDR3 DNA sequence: TGCGCCAGCAGCTTGAGGAGGTCAGGGGCCAACGTCCTGACTTTC. Amino acid sequence: CASSLRRSGANVLTF.

This clone was seen a few times. The chain recombines TRBV23-1 with TRBJ1-3; D is unclear. TRBV23-1 is identified as an open reading frame with a role that is uncertain. V was pared by 7 bases and J by 4 bases, with 11 bases between. The CDR3 consists of 13 residues. The CDR3 nucleotides read TGCGCCAGCACCCCGGAGGGAGGAAACACCATATATTTT. This sequence encodes CASTPEGGNTIYF.

This sequence joins TRBV7-2 and TRBJ1-4, with D possibly matching TRBD1 (6 bases). V lost 1 base and J 8 bases, leaving 14 bases between the germline ends. The CDR3 extends over 15 amino acids. The germline V gene encodes CDR1 SGHTA and CDR2 FQGNSA. Here the CDR3 DNA reads TGTGCCAGCAGCTTAGAAGGGGGAAGAGGGGAAAAACTGTTTTTT. Translating gives CASSLEGGRGEKLFF.

The table lists this clone with a count of one. This chain links TRBV9 with TRBJ1-4; TRBD1 matches 12 bases. Germline CDR1 reads SGDLS; CDR2 reads YYNGEE. There are 15 residues in the CDR3. J was trimmed by 8 bases and V by 4 bases; bases with no gene match: 6. DNA for the CDR3: TGTGCCAGCAGCAAAGCCGGGACAGGGGGCGAAAAACTGTTTTTT. Its translation: CASSKAGTGGEKLFF.

This clone was found a few times. The chain employs TRBV29-1 and TRBJ1-1; no reliable D call. CDR1 is SQVTM and CDR2 is ANQGSEA in the germline V gene. V was clipped by 4 bases and J by 0 bases, with 6 bases between them. This CDR3 is built from 12 residues. This CDR3 is CSVGAMNTEAFF. The CDR3 region has the DNA TGCAGCGTTGGAGCCATGAACACTGAAGCTTTCTTT.

There are a few counts of this clone. The gene calls are TRBV5-4 and TRBJ2-1; perhaps TRBD1 as D (5 bases). The germline V and J ends were trimmed by 2 bases and 8 bases, with 17 bases remaining between them. CDR3 length equals 15 residues. The germline gives CDR1 SGHNT, CDR2 YYREEE (reference sequence). CDR3 nucleotide sequence: TGTGCCAGCAGCTTCCGACAGATCGCCGGCGATGAGCAGTTCTTC. This codes for CASSFRQIAGDEQFF.

This clone was observed a handful of times. The chain couples TRBV7-9 to TRBJ2-7; TRBD1 is a possible D gene (5 bases). The CDR3 is 13 amino acids. Germline V gene data show CDR1 as SEHNR and CDR2 as FQNEAQ (reference sequence). Trimming pared 2 bases from V and 5 bases from J, leaving 10 bases between. Here the CDR3 DNA reads TGTGCCAGCAGCTTATTAGGGGCCAACGAGCAGTACTTC. It specifies CASSLLGANEQYF.